This T cell receptor beta chain appears in the sequencing data of a study of PD-1 blockade in classical Hodgkin lymphoma. Noted time point: cycle 4 day 1 (C4D1), after more than five weeks of nivolumab. Each patient relapsed following autologous stem cell transplantation, and prior brentuximab vedotin exposure differed. Assay used: immunoSEQ multiplex PCR; TCRdb lists only in-frame clones, some missing. The table has some 30,000 clones, 72% seen once. Regarding the study as a whole: Complete responders' baseline diversity resembled that of newly diagnosed patients.

Trimming removed 3 bases from V and 7 bases from J, with 16 bases in between. The CDR3 extends over 14 amino acids. From germline, CDR1 is LNHDA and CDR2 SQIVND (reference sequence). This clone was seen a handful of times. Its antigen is undetermined. The rearrangement uses TRBV19 and TRBJ2-7, with a weak D call TRBD1 (6 bases). This clonotype was obtained from a human donor with classical Hodgkin lymphoma. Sequenced here: peripheral blood mononuclear cells (PBMCs), sampled before the fourth cycle of nivolumab. The CDR3 loop reads CASSIALYRAEQYF. The DNA of the CDR3 is TGTGCCAGTAGTATTGCCCTATACAGGGCGGAGCAGTACTTC. Filled out from reference TRBV19 and TRBJ2-7, the complete variable domain reads DGGITQSPKYLFRKEGQNVTLSCEQNLNHDAMYWYRQDPGQGLRLIYYSQIVNDFQKGDIAEGYSVSREKKESFPLTVTSAQKNPTAFYLCASSIALYRAEQYFGPGTRLTVT.